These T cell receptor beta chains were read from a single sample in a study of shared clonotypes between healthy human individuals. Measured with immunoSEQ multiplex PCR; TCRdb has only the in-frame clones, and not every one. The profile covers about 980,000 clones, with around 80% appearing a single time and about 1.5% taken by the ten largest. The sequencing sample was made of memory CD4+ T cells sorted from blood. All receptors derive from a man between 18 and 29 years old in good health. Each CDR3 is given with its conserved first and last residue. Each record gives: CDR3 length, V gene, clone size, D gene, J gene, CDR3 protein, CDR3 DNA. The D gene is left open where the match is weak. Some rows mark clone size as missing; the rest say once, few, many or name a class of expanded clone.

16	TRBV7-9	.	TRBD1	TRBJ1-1	CASSPLPTGGKTEAFF	TGTGCCAGCAGTCCACTACCGACAGGGGGCAAGACTGAAGCTTTCTTT
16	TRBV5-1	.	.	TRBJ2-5	CASSLAEPTTGETQYF	TGCGCCAGCAGCTTGGCCGAGCCTACCACAGGGGAGACCCAGTACTTC
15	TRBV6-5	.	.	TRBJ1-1	CASSYSGPRDTEAFF	TGTGCCAGCAGTTACTCCGGCCCCCGAGACACTGAAGCTTTCTTT
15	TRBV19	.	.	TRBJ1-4	CASRRSQTVNEKLFF	TGTGCCAGCCGTCGCTCGCAGACAGTGAATGAAAAACTGTTTTTT
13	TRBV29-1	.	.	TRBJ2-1	CSVEERTYNEQFF	TGCAGCGTTGAAGAGAGAACCTACAATGAGCAGTTCTTC
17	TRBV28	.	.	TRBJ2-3	CASSPPGFGGLTDTQYF	TGTGCCAGCAGCCCTCCGGGGTTCGGGGGCCTGACAGATACGCAGTATTTT
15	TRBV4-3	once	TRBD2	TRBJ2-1	CASSQFTGTSGTQFF	TGCGCCAGCAGCCAATTCACCGGGACTAGCGGAACCCAGTTCTTC
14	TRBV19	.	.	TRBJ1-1	CASSMGGRDTEAFF	TGTGCCAGTAGTATGGGGGGCCGGGACACTGAAGCTTTCTTT
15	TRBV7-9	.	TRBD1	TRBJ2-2	CASSLGQANTGELFF	TGTGCCAGCAGCTTGGGACAGGCTAACACCGGGGAGCTGTTTTTT
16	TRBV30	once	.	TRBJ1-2	CAWSVLSVRTNYGYTF	TGTGCCTGGAGTGTACTAAGTGTCAGGACTAACTATGGCTACACCTTC
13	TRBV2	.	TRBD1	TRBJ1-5	CASTDREAQPQHF	TGTGCCAGCACCGACAGGGAGGCTCAGCCCCAGCATTTT
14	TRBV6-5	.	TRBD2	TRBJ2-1	CATSGGAKYNEQFF	TGTGCCACCAGCGGGGGGGCCAAGTACAATGAGCAGTTCTTC
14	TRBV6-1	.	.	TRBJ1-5	CASSDSLNNQPQHF	TGTGCCAGCAGTGACAGCCTAAACAATCAGCCCCAGCATTTT
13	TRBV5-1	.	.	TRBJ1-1	CASSLVGATEAFF	TGCGCCAGCAGCTTGGTGGGGGCTACTGAAGCTTTCTTT
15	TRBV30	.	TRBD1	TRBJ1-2	CAWVSRTGRNYGYTF	TGTGCCTGGGTGTCTCGGACAGGGCGTAACTATGGCTACACCTTC
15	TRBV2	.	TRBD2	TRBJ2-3	CASSATSGSTDTQYF	TGTGCCAGCAGCGCGACTAGCGGGTCCACAGATACGCAGTATTTT
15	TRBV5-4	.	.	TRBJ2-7	CASSLTGLGVYEQYF	TGTGCCAGCAGCTTGACAGGCTTGGGGGTTTACGAGCAGTACTTC
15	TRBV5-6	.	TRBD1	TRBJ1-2	CASSSFTGGGYGYTF	TGTGCCAGCAGCTCGTTCACAGGGGGTGGTTATGGCTACACCTTC
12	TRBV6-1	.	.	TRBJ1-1	CASTFWGTEAFF	TGTGCCAGCACCTTCTGGGGCACTGAAGCTTTCTTT
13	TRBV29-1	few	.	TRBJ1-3	CSVAMKEGNTIYF	TGCAGCGTTGCAATGAAGGAAGGAAACACCATATATTTT
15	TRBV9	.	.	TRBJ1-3	CASSPDGASGNTIYF	TGTGCCAGCAGCCCAGACGGAGCCTCTGGAAACACCATATATTTT
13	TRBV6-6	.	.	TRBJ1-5	CASSQTVNQPQHF	TGTGCCAGCAGTCAGACAGTGAATCAGCCCCAGCATTTT
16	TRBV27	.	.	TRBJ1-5	CASSPRAGLLNQPQHF	TGTGCCAGCAGTCCCCGTGCCGGTTTGCTTAATCAGCCCCAGCATTTT
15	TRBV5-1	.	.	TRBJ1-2	CASRKLEGQSYGYTF	TGCGCCAGCAGAAAGTTAGAAGGACAGAGCTATGGCTACACCTTC
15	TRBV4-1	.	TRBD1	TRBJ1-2	CASSQRQGEPYGYTF	TGCGCCAGCAGCCAACGACAGGGGGAACCCTATGGCTACACCTTC
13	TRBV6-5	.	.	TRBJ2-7	CASKRGTNYEQYF	TGTGCCAGCAAAAGAGGCACAAACTACGAGCAGTACTTC
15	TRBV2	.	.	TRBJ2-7	CASSEAAVPQYEQYF	TGTGCCAGCAGTGAAGCGGCAGTACCCCAATACGAGCAGTACTTC
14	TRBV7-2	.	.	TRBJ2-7	CASSLLGSSYEQYF	TGTGCCAGCAGCTTACTTGGCAGCTCCTACGAGCAGTACTTC
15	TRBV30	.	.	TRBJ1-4	CAWSLTRGDNEKLFF	TGTGCCTGGAGTCTCACAAGGGGCGACAATGAAAAACTGTTTTTT
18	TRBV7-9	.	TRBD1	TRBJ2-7	CASSPESDRGISSYEQYF	TGTGCCAGCAGCCCAGAGTCGGACAGGGGAATTAGCTCCTACGAGCAGTACTTC
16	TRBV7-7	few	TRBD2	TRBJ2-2	CASSLASAGGSGELFF	TGTGCTAGCAGCTTAGCGTCAGCGGGAGGGTCCGGGGAGCTGTTTTTT
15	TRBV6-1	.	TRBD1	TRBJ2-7	CASSSPGQGTYEQYF	TGTGCCAGCAGTTCACCGGGACAGGGGACCTACGAGCAGTACTTC
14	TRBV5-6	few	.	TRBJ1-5	CASSLGTYNQPQHF	TGTGCCAGCAGCTTAGGGACTTATAATCAGCCCCAGCATTTT
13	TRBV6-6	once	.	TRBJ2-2	CASSYDLTGELFF	TGTGCCAGCAGTTACGACCTCACCGGGGAGCTGTTTTTT
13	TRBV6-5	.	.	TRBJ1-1	CASSYGQTTEAFF	TGTGCCAGCAGTTACGGACAGACCACTGAAGCTTTCTTT
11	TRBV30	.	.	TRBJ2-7	CAWISAYEQYF	TGTGCCTGGATCTCGGCCTACGAGCAGTACTTC
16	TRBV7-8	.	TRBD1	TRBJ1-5	CASSSAGTGRNQPQHF	TGTGCCAGCAGCTCGGCCGGGACAGGGCGCAATCAGCCCCAGCATTTT